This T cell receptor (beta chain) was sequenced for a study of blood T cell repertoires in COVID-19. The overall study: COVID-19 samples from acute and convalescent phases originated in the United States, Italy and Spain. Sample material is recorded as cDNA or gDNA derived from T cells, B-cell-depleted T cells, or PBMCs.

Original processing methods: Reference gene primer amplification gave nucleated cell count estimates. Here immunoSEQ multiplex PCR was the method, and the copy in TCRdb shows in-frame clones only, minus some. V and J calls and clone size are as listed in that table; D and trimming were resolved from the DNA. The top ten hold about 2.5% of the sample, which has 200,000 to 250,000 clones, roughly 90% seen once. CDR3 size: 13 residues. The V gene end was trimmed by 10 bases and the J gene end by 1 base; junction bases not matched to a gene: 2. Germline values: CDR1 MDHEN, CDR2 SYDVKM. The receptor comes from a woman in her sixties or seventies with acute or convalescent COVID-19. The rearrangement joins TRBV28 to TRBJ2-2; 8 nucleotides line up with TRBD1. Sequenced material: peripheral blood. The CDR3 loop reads CAIDRGNTGELFF. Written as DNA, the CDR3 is TGTGCCATCGACAGGGGGAACACCGGGGAGCTGTTTTTT.